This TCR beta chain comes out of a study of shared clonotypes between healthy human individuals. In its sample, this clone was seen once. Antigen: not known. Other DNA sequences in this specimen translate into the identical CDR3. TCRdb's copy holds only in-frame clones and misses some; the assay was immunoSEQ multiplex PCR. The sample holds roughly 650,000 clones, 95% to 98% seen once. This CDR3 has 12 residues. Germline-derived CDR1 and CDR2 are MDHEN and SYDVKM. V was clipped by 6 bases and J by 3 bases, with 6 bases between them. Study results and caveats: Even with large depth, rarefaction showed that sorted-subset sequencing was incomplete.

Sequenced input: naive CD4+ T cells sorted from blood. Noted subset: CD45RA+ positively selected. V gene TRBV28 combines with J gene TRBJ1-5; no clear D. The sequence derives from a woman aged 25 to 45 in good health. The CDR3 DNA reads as TGTGCCAGCAGGCAGCTCAATCAGCCCCAGCATTTT. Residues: CASRQLNQPQHF.